Listed here are 5 T cell receptor beta chains from one sample, sequenced in a study of cytomegalovirus exposure and HLA in healthy donors. The study ran its PCR with 60 Vbeta and 13 Jbeta primers. The protocol was immunoSEQ multiplex PCR, while the TCRdb copy is restricted to in-frame clones and leaves out a portion. The sample lists some 120,000 clones, roughly 70% seen once, with approximately 2% in the top ten. Sequencing was performed on PBMCs. The source of these receptors is a middle-aged woman in good health and CMV-seropositive.

This clone was picked up a small number of times. V gene TRBV18 combines with J gene TRBJ2-7, with D unclear. V lost 6 bases and J 0 bases, leaving 9 bases between the germline ends. CDR3 size: 13 residues. The V gene's germline CDR1 is KGHSH and CDR2 LQKENI. The CDR3 sequence: CASSPADSYEQYF. In DNA, the CDR3 is TGTGCCAGCTCCCCGGCGGACTCCTACGAGCAGTACTTC.

The chain carries TRBV18 and TRBJ2-5; 14 bases map to TRBD2. The CDR3 has 15 residues. Germline trimming cut 3 bases from V and 7 bases from J; bases unmatched to any gene: 4. CDR1 is KGHSH, CDR2 LQKENI, per germline. This CDR3 is CASSPGLAGELTQYF. CDR3 nucleotides: TGTGCCAGCTCACCGGGACTAGCGGGGGAACTGACCCAGTACTTC.

This clone is a singleton in its sample. The rearrangement joins TRBV29-1 to TRBJ1-1; 8 nucleotides align to TRBD1. After removal of 5 bases from V and 0 bases from J, the junction contained 8 bases not matched to a gene. This CDR3 region has 15 residues. Per the germline V gene, CDR1 is SQVTM and CDR2 is ANQGSEA. The CDR3 reads CSVFSRQGLNTEAFF. The CDR3 DNA sequence: TGCAGCGTTTTTTCTCGACAGGGGTTGAACACTGAAGCTTTCTTT.

V gene TRBV27 combines with J gene TRBJ2-7, with TRBD1 matching 7 bases. The length of the CDR3 is 14 residues. The J segment lost 4 bases and the V segment lost 5 bases, leaving 8 bases of the junction unmatched. Germline loops: CDR1 MNHEY, CDR2 SMNVEV (reference sequence). The CDR3 reads CASSASGTAYEQYF. DNA for the CDR3: TGTGCCAGCAGTGCCTCCGGGACAGCATACGAGCAGTACTTC.

The V gene is TRBV7-2, the J gene TRBJ2-5, with a tentative D call TRBD1 (5 bases). From germline, CDR1 is SGHTA and CDR2 FQGNSA. Between the trimmed V and J ends, which lost 4 bases and 0 bases, there was a span of 15 bases. This CDR3 comprises 16 residues. This CDR3 is CASSSEAGLYQETQYF. The CDR3 DNA is TGTGCCAGCAGCTCCGAGGCAGGGTTGTACCAAGAGACCCAGTACTTC.